Below, one TCR beta chain is given with its context. Antigen unknown. This sample was included in a study of graft-versus-host responses after intestinal transplantation. About the study: The recipients all started with anti-thymocyte globulin induction and then took tacrolimus and steroids for approximately 3 years. Study-level points and caveats: Individuals carrying graft-donor T cell macrochimerism showed high graft-versus-host to host-versus-graft clonal ratios in allografts. GvH clones were found in recipient marrow; some appeared first in ileum or blood. Early after transplant, HvG declines were associated with peak levels of circulating GvH clones.

Trimming stripped 5 bases from V and 2 bases from J, with 13 bases between. The CDR3 has 15 amino acids. Germline values: CDR1 MNHNY, CDR2 SVGAGI (reference sequence). Here immunoSEQ multiplex PCR was the method, and the copy in TCRdb shows in-frame clones only, minus some. The repertoire has about 100,000 clones, 75% to 95% of them found once; the top ten carry roughly 0.2%. The V gene is TRBV6-6, the J gene TRBJ1-3; a possible D gene is TRBD1 (5 bases). This clonotype was obtained from a human donor who was the organ donor for an intestinal transplant. Sequenced material: unstimulated CD4+ T cells sorted from spleen or lymph node cells, taken before transplant. The CDR3 loop is CASSASREAGNTIYF. The CDR3 nucleotides are TGTGCCAGCAGTGCGAGCAGGGAAGCTGGAAACACCATATATTTT.